The 3 T cell receptor beta chains in this list originate from one sample, sequenced in a study of blood T cell repertoires in COVID-19. Produced via immunoSEQ multiplex PCR; TCRdb's table is partial and in-frame only. The sample lists roughly 90,000 clones; roughly nine tenths were seen once. The sample was peripheral blood. All receptors derive from an elderly woman with active COVID-19.

This clone has just a few counts. V gene TRBV7-3 combines with J gene TRBJ2-2, with D perhaps TRBD2 (6 bases). This CDR3 region has 14 residues. Germline V lookup: CDR1 SGHTA, CDR2 FQGTGA. Trimming took off 4 bases at V and 0 bases at J, with 6 bases between the two ends. CDR3 loop: CASSSGANTGELFF. In DNA, the CDR3 is TGTGCCAGCAGCTCGGGAGCGAACACCGGGGAGCTGTTTTTT.

This clone turned up a few times. The chain recombines TRBV21-1 with TRBJ2-5; TRBD2 is the table's D call, not checked against the DNA. TRBV21-1 is annotated as a pseudogene. The CDR3 runs to 16 residues. The CDR3 protein is CASSSYPGGPAGTQYF. The CDR3 nucleotides are TGTGCCAGCAGCTCGTATCCGGGGGGCCCGGCGGGGACCCAGTACTTC.

The chain links TRBV11-3 to TRBJ2-3; 11 bases are shared with TRBD2. The V gene's germline CDR1 is SGHNT and CDR2 YENEEA. The CDR3 extends over 16 amino acids. Trimming cost V 5 bases and J 2 bases; bases outside gene matches: 6. For the CDR3, the DNA is TGTGCCAGCAGCAAGGGGACTAGCGGAGCCACAGATACGCAGTATTTT. This encodes CASSKGTSGATDTQYF.